This T cell receptor beta chain was sequenced for a study of cytomegalovirus exposure and HLA in healthy donors (dated 2017 in TCRdb). With respect to the entire study: In an earlier analysis of fewer than 750 of the donors, under 300 Gb of sequence data and 90 million to 120 million unique TCR beta sequences from about 180 million T cells were reported. Approximately 310 gigabases of sequencing data and approximately 85 million unique TCR sequences were included in an early release covering roughly 600 HLA-typed donors. Among the approximately 400 genotyped donors, more than 70% belonged to the genetic ancestry cluster associated with self-reported Caucasian donors. The aim of the study was to test whether cataloging public T cell receptors could identify signatures of past pathogen exposure. The study used immunosequencing to profile the T cell repertoires of about 670 subjects and linked those repertoires to cytomegalovirus serostatus. In addition to the first cohort of hundreds of subjects, a separate validation cohort of around 110 different subjects was used. The study combined high-throughput TCR immunosequencing, statistical association of individual TCRs with disease status, and machine learning to predict cytomegalovirus infection status. To study patterns of TCR occurrence, a later analysis re-analyzed previously published TCR beta repertoires from 666 donors and added high-resolution HLA genotyping. The later analysis used no new phenotypic data to find candidate immune exposures, relying instead on TCR beta sequences and their occurrence across donors. An earlier analysis of 587 of the donors used high-throughput TCR beta sequencing to judge whether each TCR beta V gene segment behaved as functional or pseudogenic. Donor age, sex, ethnicity and CMV serostatus were collected together with the repertoire data. A later genetic analysis used genome-wide SNP genotypes for about 60% of the 666 donors, treating that subset as a discovery cohort. All discovery cohort repertoires had been generated using a single sequencing platform. Both class I and class II loci were covered by HLA typing, at four-digit resolution. The number of typed donors differed by locus: about 620-630 for A, B, C, DRB1 and DQB1; approximately 530 for DQA1; some 610 for DPA1; and around 470 for DPB1. Roughly five DR-DQ haplotypes were handled as single units for association and clustering, since linkage in the cohort was strong. On average, around 230,000 unique TCR beta nucleotide sequences were sequenced per donor among 300 to 500 genotyped donors of the cohort, with roughly 20% of those sequences being non-productive. Points the paper makes about the study in general: The study gave a list of over 150 TCR beta chains associated with cytomegalovirus. Cytomegalovirus status was reported to be diagnosed by the classifier with high specificity and sensitivity in both the original and validation cohorts. A later analysis found that most CMV-associated TCR beta chains appeared HLA-restricted, with HLA associations seemingly driven largely by CMV exposure. A cluster of highly shared sequence variants was judged likely to represent a technical artifact of the sequencing pipeline. Because some donors lacked HLA typing at each locus, the association tests relied only on the typed subset. While some public TCRs were present in many individuals, most TCR sequences turned up only very rarely across donors. Linkage disequilibrium might explain the correlated functional status among segregating V segments, but an unknown experimental factor could not be ruled out. Presence/absence analyses assumed roughly uniform sequencing depth across donors, an assumption that may not hold. When HLA alleles, especially DR and DQ, strongly co-occurred, attributing TCR associations to individual alleles was difficult. According to a later analysis, TCR association rates differed among HLA loci, with DRB1 alleles showing the most associated TCRs and HLA-C alleles showing the fewest. This cohort had only TCR beta chains sequenced, and the lack of alpha or paired-chain data limited which features could be detected. Some IMGT-functional V segments, including TRBV6-2 and TRBV6-3, could not be told apart with the 87-base-pair reads, so those segments were excluded. The authors suggested that the approach could potentially be extended to other disease states and immunological phenotypes. Several of the top co-occurrence clusters appeared to be linked to parvovirus B19, influenza, CMV and Epstein-Barr virus, according to a later analysis. In vitro tests confirmed that a few of the cytomegalovirus-associated TCR beta chains recognize cytomegalovirus antigens. In a later genetic analysis, fewer N-insertions in productive TCRs were reported among donors in an Asian-associated ancestry cluster than the roughly 640-donor mean. A later analysis associated approximately 17,000 TCR beta sequences with specific HLA alleles at a false discovery rate of 0.05. In a later analysis, HLA-associated TCR beta chains showed more clonal expansion and lower generation probabilities than non-associated chains that were equally common. V-gene and J-gene trimming of TCR beta chains was associated with a missense DCLRE1C variant in a later genetic analysis, and the association was replicated in an independent cohort. An earlier analysis of several hundred of the donors showed that most TCR beta V segments appeared in productive rearrangements either about 87% or about 30% of the time, which broadly matched IMGT annotations. Because counts were too low, roughly 18 rarely observed V segments, including chromosome 9 orphons, were left out of the earlier analysis of several hundred of the donors. CMV serostatus was the only immune exposure information available for the cohort. A further reported finding was that TCR beta sequences accurately predicted the HLA-A and HLA-B alleles for most subjects in the first cohort.

The cohort was made up of roughly 670 healthy bone marrow donors. All cohort members were sampled while nominally healthy, although unrecorded immune exposures were likely present. The donor tested CMV seropositive, placing the donor among the 289 seropositive members of the cohort. A peripheral blood sample was collected from each donor, and TCR beta sequencing was performed on peripheral blood mononuclear cells. Genomic DNA extraction from the blood cell samples was performed with the Qiagen DNeasy Blood Extraction Kit. The germline V gene supplies CDR1 SGHRS and CDR2 YFSETQ. Spanning cysteine to phenylalanine, the CDR3 consists of 14 amino acids. The kept DNA is CDR3 alone, 42 bases in frame from the first base. V gives up 0 bases and J gives up 3 bases, and the segment between their germline ends measures 9 bases. A note on this clone: Its antigen is still unknown. Base-call qualities are not available, and no considerably larger clone is one nucleotide away.

Libraries were built with the immunoSEQ multiplex PCR assay. The multiplex PCR relied on a mix of 60 forward primers for TCR Vbeta segments and 13 reverse primers for TCR Jbeta segments. Amplification of the CDR3 region of rearranged TCR beta genes was performed with a multiplex PCR assay on genomic DNA. Amplified TCR beta libraries were sequenced as 87-base-pair reads on the Illumina HiSeq System. Concerning the study's data processing: A later analysis tallied about 77 million unique TCR beta chains across the 700 or so repertoires, and about 10 million of those chains were shared by two or more donors. Raw reads were error-corrected and collapsed into unique sequences with a nearest-neighbor algorithm that merged closely related sequences to remove PCR and sequencing errors. Alignment of CDR3 sequences to IMGT reference sequences was used to assign V, D and J gene segments. Each retained sequence needed at least a six-nucleotide match to both a V gene segment and a J gene segment. Rearrangements were called productive when the CDR3 lacked stop codons and stayed in frame with V and J; all others were non-productive. CDR3 was defined according to IMGT convention as the region running from the second conserved V-encoded cysteine to the conserved J-encoded phenylalanine. In an earlier analysis of 500 to 650 of the donors, sequences lacking an unambiguous match to a single V gene segment were excluded. In an earlier analysis of approximately 590 of the donors, a V segment was called functional when productive rearrangements were above 56.7%, and segregating when the standard deviation between donors exceeded 5%. A statistical classification framework was developed to diagnose cytomegalovirus status using the catalog of TCR beta chain sequences. In a later analysis, V and J genes were assigned by comparing TCR nucleotide sequences against IMGT/GENE-DB human TR gene sequences. In a later analysis, CDR3 sequences and most-parsimonious VDJ recombination scenarios were assigned using the TCRdist pipeline. In a later analysis, each TCR beta chain was defined by its CDR3 amino acid sequence together with its V-gene family, and reads lacking a unique V-gene family were excluded. To address suspected cross-contamination and a sequencing artifact, a later analysis removed roughly 580 highly shared, low-generation-probability nucleotide sequences. A later analysis calculated a clonal expansion index for each public chain from normalized within-repertoire ranks of inferred template counts. A later analysis computed generation probabilities with a VDJ recombination model fitted to out-of-frame rearrangements, and checked the results against IGoR. Hypergeometric tests were used in a later analysis to score TCR-TCR, TCR-HLA and TCR-CMV co-occurrence, with a repertoire-size bias correction applied to the TCR pairs. False discovery rates were estimated in a later analysis by permuting HLA or CMV assignments 20 times. In a later analysis, co-occurring TCRs were grouped with DBSCAN, and TCRdist sequence similarity was added when clustering was performed within HLA-allele-positive subsets. Repertoires with fewer than 30,000 or more than 120,000 public chains were left out of co-occurrence clustering, as were five repertoires with anomalous nucleotide sharing. Not all clones reach the TCRdb copy of this immuneACCESS table, which keeps in-frame sequences only. Checked studies attribute under half of the gap to unresolved V genes and leave the rest unexplained. The V and J calls and clone size were taken over from that table, and D and trimming were inferred from the DNA. This sample comprises fewer than 200,000 clones, about 81% of them detected only once. The ten largest make up just under 3% of the sample.

The TCR comes from a woman between 45 and 60 years old in good health and CMV-seropositive. What was sequenced was PBMCs. Recombination linked TRBV5-1 to TRBJ1-2, with TRBD1 as a weak D call on 5 bases. CDR3 protein: CASSLVGGDYGYTF. The nucleotide sequence reads TGCGCCAGCAGCTTGGTTGGGGGGGACTATGGCTACACCTTC.